This T cell receptor (beta chain) emerged from a study of shared clonotypes between healthy human individuals. Using immunoSEQ multiplex PCR, the repertoire was profiled, and TCRdb retains in-frame clones only, with some absent. This table has just over 2,000,000 clones, approximately 94% appearing once. Germline V gene data show CDR1 as MDHEN and CDR2 as SYDVKM. CDR3 length: 15 residues. V shed 3 bases and J shed 0 bases, with 12 bases lying between them. Naivety among CD8 cells was defined by CD45RO negativity and positive CCR7 selection, thereby excluding terminally differentiated effector memory CD45RA+ cells.

J is TRBJ2-7 and V is TRBV28; D unresolved. This sequence originates from a man younger than 35 in good health. The specimen was naive CD8+ T cells sorted from blood. In DNA, the CDR3 is TGTGCCAGCAGTTTGGGCAGGATGAGCTCCTACGAGCAGTACTTC. Amino acid sequence: CASSLGRMSSYEQYF.